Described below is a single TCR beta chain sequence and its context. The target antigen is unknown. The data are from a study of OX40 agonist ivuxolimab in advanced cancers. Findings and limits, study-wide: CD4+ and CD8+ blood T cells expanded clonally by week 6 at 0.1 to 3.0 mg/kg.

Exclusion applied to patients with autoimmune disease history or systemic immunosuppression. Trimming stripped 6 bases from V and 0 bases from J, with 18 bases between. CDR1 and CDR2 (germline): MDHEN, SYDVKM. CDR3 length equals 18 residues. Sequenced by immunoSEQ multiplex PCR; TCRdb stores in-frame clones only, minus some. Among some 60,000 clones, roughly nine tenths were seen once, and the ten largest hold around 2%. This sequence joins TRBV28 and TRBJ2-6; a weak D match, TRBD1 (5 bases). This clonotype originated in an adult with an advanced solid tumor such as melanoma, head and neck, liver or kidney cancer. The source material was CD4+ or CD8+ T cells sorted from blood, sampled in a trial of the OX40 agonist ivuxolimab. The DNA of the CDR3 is TGTGCCAGCAGCGCCTCCTGGGGCCGGACCTCTGGGGCCAACGTCCTGACTTTC. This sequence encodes CASSASWGRTSGANVLTF.